Following are 10 T cell receptor beta chains from one sample sequenced in a study of T cell responses to AZD1222 COVID-19 vaccine. TCRdb's table, derived via immunoSEQ multiplex PCR, lists solely in-frame clones and lacks some. The table includes approximately 150,000 clones, roughly 90% detected once. Sequenced material: peripheral blood, taken 28 days after the second AZD1222 dose. Every receptor here comes from an adult who received the AZD1222 COVID-19 vaccine.

The chain couples TRBV7-8 to TRBJ2-1; 9 positions agree with TRBD2. The CDR3 has 15 amino acids. The V gene's germline CDR1 is SGHVS and CDR2 FQNEAQ. J was trimmed by 4 bases and V by 1 base; bases with no gene match: 2. In DNA form, the CDR3 reads TGTGCCAGCAGCTTAGTTCTAGCGGGATACAATGAGCAGTTCTTC. Translated: CASSLVLAGYNEQFF.

The genes are TRBV7-3 and TRBJ1-3; D perhaps matches TRBD1 (6 bases). Looked up from germline, CDR1 is SGHTA and CDR2 is FQGTGA. This CDR3 spans 14 amino acids. V lost 6 bases to trimming and J lost 5 bases, with 14 bases between them. CDR3 loop: CASRCRGRRNTIYF. The DNA of the CDR3 is TGTGCCAGCAGGTGCAGGGGCAGGAGAAACACCATATATTTT.

V usage is TRBV9 and J usage is TRBJ2-7, with D perhaps matching TRBD2 (5 bases). V was clipped by 0 bases and J by 6 bases, with 10 bases between them. Germline assignment: CDR1 SGDLS and CDR2 YYNGEE. This CDR3 is 13 amino acids long. The CDR3 bases are TGTGCCAGCAGCGTAGTCGAGGGTAGCGAGCAGTACTTC. As protein: CASSVVEGSEQYF. The entire variable domain, with the rest obtained from reference TRBV9 and TRBJ2-7, is as follows: DSGVTQTPKHLITATGQRVTLRCSPRSGDLSVYWYQQSLDQGLQFLIQYYNGEERAKGNILERFSAQQFPDLHSELNLSSLELGDSALYFCASSVVEGSEQYFGPGTRLTVT.

The chain uses TRBV3-1 (or the pseudogene TRBV3-2) and TRBJ1-6; D uncertain. The CDR3 runs to 15 residues. V was cut by 0 bases and J by 8 bases, with 11 bases left in between. Germline V lookup: CDR1 LGHDT, CDR2 YNNKEL (reference sequence). CDR3 sequence (DNA): TGTGCCAGCAGCCAAGATTTAATCGTACATTCACCCCTCCACTTT. This sequence encodes CASSQDLIVHSPLHF.

This sequence joins TRBV20-1 and TRBJ1-1; D gene ambiguous. V lost 6 bases to trimming and J lost 6 bases, with 11 bases between them. The CDR3 extends over 11 amino acids. The V gene's germline CDR1 is DFQATT and CDR2 SNEGSKA (reference sequence). CDR3 nucleotides: TGCAGTGCCCCTCGGGAACCTGAAGCTTTCTTT. It encodes CSAPREPEAFF.

J is TRBJ1-2 and V is TRBV5-6, with TRBD1 identical over 7 bases. The junction had 0 bases not matched to a gene; V was cut back by 0 bases and J by 1 base. CDR1 is SGHDT, CDR2 YYEEEE, per germline. The length of the CDR3 is 14 residues. CDR3 sequence reads: CASSLGQGNYGYTF. In DNA form, the CDR3 reads TGTGCCAGCAGCTTGGGACAGGGTAACTATGGCTACACCTTC.

This clone has only a few counts. The chain employs TRBV11-2 and TRBJ1-6; D is perhaps TRBD1 (5 bases). This CDR3 has 14 residues. Between the trimmed V and J ends, which lost 1 base and 6 bases, there was a span of 7 bases. Germline assignment: CDR1 SGHAT and CDR2 FQNNGV. CDR3 region: CASSLGQGNSPLHF. The DNA for the CDR3 is TGTGCCAGCAGCTTAGGCCAGGGTAATTCACCCCTCCACTTT.

The J gene is TRBJ2-3, the V gene TRBV10-3, with D tentatively TRBD1 or TRBD2 (7 bases each). CDR1 and CDR2 (germline): ENHRY, SYGVKD. V lost 4 bases and J 4 bases, leaving 12 bases between the germline ends. The CDR3 runs 14 residues. This CDR3 is CAISGAGGADTQYF. The CDR3 DNA sequence: TGTGCCATCAGTGGGGCAGGGGGGGCAGATACGCAGTATTTT.

Only a few counts were recorded for this clone. This chain connects TRBV6-6 to TRBJ1-6; TRBD1 matches at 8 bases. The CDR3 runs to 13 residues. The germline V gene encodes CDR1 MNHNY and CDR2 SVGAGI (reference sequence). The J segment lost 10 bases and the V segment lost 2 bases, leaving 1 base of the junction unmatched. CDR3 coding DNA: TGTGCCAGCAGTTACGGGACAGGATCACCCCTCCACTTT. It encodes CASSYGTGSPLHF.

The rearrangement joins TRBV28 to TRBJ1-1, with D unclear. Germline loops: CDR1 MDHEN, CDR2 SYDVKM. This CDR3 contains 14 residues. With 9 bases removed from V and 2 bases from J, the gap between germline ends came to 16 bases. This chain's CDR3 is CASTLIKPNTEAFF. CDR3 coding DNA: TGTGCCAGTACATTAATCAAGCCTAACACTGAAGCTTTCTTT.